The rows below give T cell receptor beta chains drawn from one sample of a study of T cell repertoires in cytomegalovirus infection. These receptors are not linked to any known antigen. TCRdb ran MiXCR on the reads and lists one entry per CDR3 protein. This sample has around 360,000 distinct CDR3 sequences, with about 35% found just once. The material was cultured PBMCs, obtained from culture after CMV antigen stimulation. All receptors derive from a human donor in good health (CMV status not recorded). Some clones in this sample may be carry-over from other donors' samples. Both conserved end residues are part of each CDR3. Clone size appears in some rows only: once, few, many, or a class for an expanded clone.

V gene	J gene	clone size	CDR3 protein
TRBV4-1	TRBJ1-3	.	CASSQVAGTSGNTIYF
TRBV14	TRBJ2-5	.	CASSQGAGPQETQYF
TRBV19	TRBJ1-5	.	CASTYGSYSNQPQHF
TRBV12-3/TRBV12-4	TRBJ1-2	.	CASSRTANYGYTF
TRBV6-5	TRBJ1-3	.	CASSPQRLYGNTIYF
TRBV28	TRBJ1-4	.	CASSLSGQGNEKLFF
TRBV19	TRBJ2-1	.	CASSRSSSYNEQFF
TRBV11-3	TRBJ1-2	few	CASSPGERDLTPYGYTF
TRBV7-3	TRBJ2-2	many	CASSLSREVAGHGELFF
TRBV28	TRBJ1-4	few	CASSSRQLNEKLFF
TRBV6-2/TRBV6-3	TRBJ2-7	few	CASSFQGNYEQYF
TRBV7-2	TRBJ1-2	.	CASSSGRSYGYTF
TRBV18	TRBJ2-1	once	CASSRDRGSEQFF
TRBV13	TRBJ2-7	.	CTSTIGDRLPYEQYF
TRBV12-3/TRBV12-4	TRBJ2-5	.	CASSLGGRQYF
TRBV19	TRBJ1-5	.	CASSTTDSSNQPQHF
TRBV12-3/TRBV12-4	TRBJ1-1	.	CASSLMTVNTEAFF
TRBV12-3/TRBV12-4	TRBJ2-1	few	CASRVTGTSEGEQFF
TRBV6-4	TRBJ2-1	.	CASSADLYNEQFF
TRBV7-9	TRBJ2-1	few	CASSPGRNLATFYNEQFF
TRBV5-1	TRBJ1-4	once	CASSRQSDPLGEKLFF